Sequencing of this T cell receptor (beta chain) was carried out in a study of T-cell reconstitution after alpha-beta-depleted transplantation in children. With 2 bases clipped from V and 3 bases from J, the junction kept 8 bases outside the gene matches. This CDR3 comprises 17 residues. The germline V gene encodes CDR1 LNHDA and CDR2 SQIVND (reference sequence). This clonotype has at least ten counts. Its cognate antigen is unknown. Unique molecular identifiers were incorporated during preparation of the TCRbeta library. TCRdb reanalysed the PCR reads using MiXCR and keeps one entry per CDR3 protein. The profile shows under 300,000 distinct CDR3 sequences, around 10% of them singletons. Whole-study findings and limits: Expanded graft clones, several hundred of them, were reportedly the source of alpha-beta T cells about two months after transplant.

The receptor comes from a male patient between 2 and 10 years old who had a stem cell transplant for chronic granulomatous disease, so the T cells may come from the graft donor. Source: peripheral blood, taken 180 days after TCRalphabeta/CD19-depleted stem cell transplant. V gene TRBV19 combines with J gene TRBJ2-3, with 10 positions matching TRBD2. CDR3 sequence reads: CASSIPRTSGLTDTQYF. CDR3 coding DNA: TGTGCCAGTAGTATACCCCGGACTAGCGGATTGACAGATACGCAGTATTTT.